The source of this T cell receptor beta chain is a study of OX40 agonist ivuxolimab in advanced cancers. Whole-study context: Ivuxolimab, an agonistic anti-OX40 (CD134) antibody, was given to patients.

The ends lost 4 bases at V and 2 bases at J; junction bases unmatched: 2. Germline loops: CDR1 SGHTA, CDR2 FQGNSA. This CDR3 has 14 amino acids. Findings and limits, study-wide: At 0.1 to 3.0 mg/kg, clonal expansion of CD4+ and CD8+ blood T cells had occurred by week 6. Clonal expansion among partial responders at 0.1-3.0 mg/kg ranked near the lowest.

Generated by immunoSEQ multiplex PCR, the TCRdb table keeps only in-frame clones and is missing some. The sample contains over 50,000 clones, just under 90% of which appear only once. Comments on this clone: Its specificity is unknown.

The sequenced sample was CD4+ or CD8+ T cells sorted from blood, obtained in a trial of the OX40 agonist ivuxolimab. The J gene is TRBJ1-2, the V gene TRBV7-2, with 9 nucleotides matching TRBD1. This TCR was sampled from an adult with an advanced solid tumor such as melanoma, head and neck, liver or kidney cancer. The CDR3 here is CASSSGTGNYGYTF. The CDR3 region has the DNA TGTGCCAGCAGCTCCGGGACAGGGAACTATGGCTACACCTTC.